This record concerns one T cell receptor beta chain sequence. Its target is unknown. The read finishes 3 residues shy of the CDR3 end, and the germline J gene is used to complete it. Trimming took off 2 bases at V and 2 bases at J, with 4 bases between the two ends. Germline loops: CDR1 DFQATT, CDR2 SNEGSKA (reference sequence). The CDR3 length is 12 residues. These data belong to a study of T cells in women clearing cervical HPV infection. The overall study: Controls were women whose single incident HPV16 infection cleared within 12 months without precancer or cancer. Overall study results and limits: Unknown T-cell numbers per sample may underlie the richness differences.

The repertoire was sequenced with immunoSEQ multiplex PCR; TCRdb's copy has only in-frame clones and lacks some. The sample table includes tens of thousands of clones. The material sequenced was blood buffy coat. This clonotype was sampled from a woman between 18 and 69 years old with a cervical HPV16 infection that either progressed to CIN3+ or cleared (not recorded which). J is TRBJ1-5 and V is TRBV20-1; no clear D. CDR3 sequence reads: CSARQGNQPQHF. The sequenced CDR3 bases are TGCAGTGCTAGACAGGGCAATCAGCCC.